The clone carrying this T cell receptor beta chain was detected only a few times. What it binds is not known. The treatment is: roughly 18 received Ad26.COV2.S at low or high dose, single or two shots; 5 received placebo; per-sample allocation not given. Sampling took place 63 days after the first vaccine or placebo injection. Profiled with immunoSEQ multiplex PCR; TCRdb holds only in-frame clones, not every one. The table has roughly 450,000 clones, about 93% seen once. This sample is drawn from a study of Ad26.COV2.S vaccination and SARS-CoV-2 variants. Germline V lookup: CDR1 SGHNT, CDR2 YYREEE (reference sequence). V lost 0 bases, J lost 0 bases, and 6 bases lay in between. The CDR3 spans 14 residues. Points from the study as a whole: Vaccine recipients surpassed placebo recipients in spike-specific TCR breadth.

This chain links TRBV5-4 with TRBJ1-1; D is unresolved. This TCR was recovered from a person aged 18-60 years who received the Ad26.COV2.S COVID-19 vaccine or a placebo. Sequencing used peripheral blood, obtained in a trial of Ad26.COV2.S vaccine versus placebo. The CDR3 sequence is CASSLAGMNTEAFF. In DNA, the CDR3 is TGTGCCAGCAGCTTGGCGGGGATGAACACTGAAGCTTTCTTT.